The next 4 T cell receptor beta chains were all read from a single sample in a study of blood T cell repertoires in COVID-19. Measured with immunoSEQ multiplex PCR; TCRdb has only the in-frame clones, and not every one. This table holds under 200,000 clones, roughly nine tenths found once. Input material: peripheral blood. All receptors come from a woman aged 60 to 75 with COVID-19, enrolled during active disease.

The rearrangement links TRBV11-1 to TRBJ2-1; D perhaps matches TRBD2 (7 bases). The CDR3 totals 16 residues. V was trimmed by 7 bases and J by 2 bases, leaving 18 bases between them. CDR1 SGHAT and CDR2 FQDESV come from the germline V gene (reference sequence). The CDR3: CASTGEGEITYNEQFF. Written as DNA, the CDR3 is TGTGCCAGCACCGGGGAGGGGGAGATAACCTACAATGAGCAGTTCTTC.

The rearrangement uses TRBV18 and TRBJ2-7; possible D gene TRBD1, 5 bases. V gave up 3 bases and J gave up 6 bases, with 21 bases separating them. There are 16 residues in the CDR3. Per the germline V gene, CDR1 is KGHSH and CDR2 is LQKENI. CDR3 nucleotide sequence: TGTGCCAGCTCACCTGAGTGGCAGTTTCCTGGGGCCGAGCAGTACTTC. Protein: CASSPEWQFPGAEQYF.

CDR3 in amino acids: CASSLLGTNYGYTF. In DNA, the CDR3 is TGTGCCAGCAGTTTATTGGGGACAAACTATGGCTACACCTTC. The rearrangement links TRBV27 to TRBJ1-2, with D possibly being TRBD1 (6 bases). Trimming pared 1 base from V and 2 bases from J, leaving 8 bases between. The CDR3 length is 14 residues. Germline V gene lookup returns CDR1 MNHEY and CDR2 SMNVEV (reference sequence).

The chain uses TRBV19 and TRBJ2-7; TRBD2 matches at 8 bases. The CDR3 sequence is 17 residues long. The germline V gene has CDR1 LNHDA and CDR2 SQIVND (reference sequence). Losses at the gene ends were 1 base for V and 3 bases for J; bases not matched to a gene: 11. CDR3 in amino acids: CASSIAHTSGSFYEQYF. The CDR3 region has the DNA TGTGCCAGTAGTATAGCTCATACTAGCGGATCCTTCTACGAGCAGTACTTC.